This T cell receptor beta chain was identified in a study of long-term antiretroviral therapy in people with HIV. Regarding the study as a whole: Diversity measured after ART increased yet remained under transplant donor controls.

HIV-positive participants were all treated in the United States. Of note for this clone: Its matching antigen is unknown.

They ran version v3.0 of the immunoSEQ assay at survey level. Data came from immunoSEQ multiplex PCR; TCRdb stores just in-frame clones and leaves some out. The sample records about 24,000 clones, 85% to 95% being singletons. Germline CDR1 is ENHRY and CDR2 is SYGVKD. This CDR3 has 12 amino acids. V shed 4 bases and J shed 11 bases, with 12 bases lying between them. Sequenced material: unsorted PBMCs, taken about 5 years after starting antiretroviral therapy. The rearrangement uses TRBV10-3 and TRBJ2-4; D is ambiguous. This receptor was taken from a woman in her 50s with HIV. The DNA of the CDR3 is TGTGCCATCAGTGGGTCAGACACCTTTCAGTACTTC. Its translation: CAISGSDTFQYF.